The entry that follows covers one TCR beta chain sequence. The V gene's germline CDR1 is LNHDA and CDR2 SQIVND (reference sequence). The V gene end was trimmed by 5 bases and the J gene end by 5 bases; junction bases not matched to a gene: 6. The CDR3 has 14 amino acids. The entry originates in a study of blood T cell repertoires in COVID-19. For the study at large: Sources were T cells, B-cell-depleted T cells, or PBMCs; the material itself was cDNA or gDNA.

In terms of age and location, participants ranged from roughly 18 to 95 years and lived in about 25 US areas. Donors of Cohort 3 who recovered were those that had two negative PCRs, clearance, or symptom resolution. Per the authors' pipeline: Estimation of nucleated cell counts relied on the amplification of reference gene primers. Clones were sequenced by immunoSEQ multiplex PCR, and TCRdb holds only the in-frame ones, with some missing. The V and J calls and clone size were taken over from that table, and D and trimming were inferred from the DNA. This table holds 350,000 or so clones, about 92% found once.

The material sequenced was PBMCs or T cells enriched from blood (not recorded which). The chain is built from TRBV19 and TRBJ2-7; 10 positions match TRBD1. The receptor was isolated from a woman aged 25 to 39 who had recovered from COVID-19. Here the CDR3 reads CASSYGTGANEQYF. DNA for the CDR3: TGTGCCAGTAGTTACGGGACAGGGGCCAACGAGCAGTACTTC.